This T cell receptor (beta chain) derives from a study of blood T cell repertoires in COVID-19. Germline lookup yields CDR1 SGHNT and CDR2 YENEEA. The CDR3 loop spans 13 amino acids. V was cut by 0 bases and J by 3 bases, with 5 bases left in between. Per the authors' pipeline: Counts of nucleated cells, estimated from reference gene primer amplification, were obtained. Produced via immunoSEQ multiplex PCR; TCRdb's table is partial and in-frame only. V and J calls and clone size follow that table, whereas D and trimming were derived from the DNA. The table records some 120,000 clones, 86% of them present only once.

This receptor was obtained from a woman between 50 and 59 years old who had recovered from COVID-19. Input material: peripheral blood. The rearrangement uses TRBV11-3 and TRBJ1-1; no reliable D call. CDR3 loop: CASSLDRDTEAFF. The CDR3 DNA follows: TGTGCCAGCAGCTTAGATCGAGACACTGAAGCTTTCTTT.